Listed below are T cell receptor beta chains from one sample, sequenced in a study of cytomegalovirus exposure and HLA in healthy donors. Repertoires were generated with immunoSEQ multiplex PCR, while TCRdb's copy carries only in-frame clones and drops some. The repertoire has just over 200,000 clones, 75% to 90% of them found once; the top ten carry about 3%. Input material: PBMCs. These receptors all stem from a middle-aged woman in good health and CMV-seronegative. Both conserved end residues are part of each CDR3. The D gene is left open where the match is weak. A row's size may be missing; if present it is once, few, many or a size class.

v_gene	j_gene	abundance	d_gene	CDR3aa	CDR3nt
TRBV5-1	TRBJ1-4	NA	NA	CASSLRGRDEKLFF	TGCGCCAGCAGCCTCAGAGGTCGGGATGAAAAACTGTTTTTT
TRBV14	TRBJ2-5	NA	TRBD1	CASSRGTGQETQYF	TGTGCCAGCAGCCGAGGGACAGGGCAAGAGACCCAGTACTTC
TRBV7-3	TRBJ2-1	NA	NA	CASSLRGTSSYNEQFF	TGTGCCAGCAGCTTGCGCGGAACGAGCTCCTACAATGAGCAGTTCTTC
TRBV6-6	TRBJ1-2	few	NA	CASTASQGLHYGYTF	TGTGCCAGCACTGCCTCCCAGGGGCTTCACTATGGCTACACCTTC
TRBV9	TRBJ1-1	NA	NA	CASSVEALNTEAFF	TGTGCCAGCAGCGTAGAAGCGTTGAACACTGAAGCTTTCTTT
TRBV7-9	TRBJ2-7	NA	NA	CASSLKGAYEQYF	TGTGCCAGCTCTTTGAAGGGGGCCTACGAGCAGTACTTC
TRBV28	TRBJ2-7	once	TRBD2	CASSFSGSSLWEQYF	TGTGCCAGCAGTTTTAGCGGGAGTAGTTTGTGGGAGCAGTACTTC
TRBV10-3	TRBJ1-1	NA	NA	CAISERSSSANTEAFF	TGTGCCATCAGTGAGAGGAGCTCGTCCGCGAACACTGAAGCTTTCTTT
TRBV30	TRBJ2-5	few	NA	CAWSVGQRPKSSPQYF	TGTGCCTGGAGTGTTGGACAGCGTCCTAAAAGTAGTCCCCAGTACTTC
TRBV7-2	TRBJ2-7	few	TRBD2	CASSLEAGGPYEQYF	TGTGCCAGCAGCTTAGAAGCGGGAGGACCCTACGAGCAGTACTTC